The source of this T cell receptor beta chain is a study of blood T cell repertoires in COVID-19. Study background: COVID-19 samples from acute and convalescent phases originated in the United States, Italy and Spain. PBMCs, B-cell-depleted T cells, or T cells provided the cDNA or gDNA that made up the material.

Germline lookup yields CDR1 SGHTA and CDR2 FQGNSA. V lost 2 bases to trimming and J lost 5 bases; unmatched junction nucleotides: 8. This CDR3 region has 16 residues. Original processing methods: It was from reference gene primer amplification that nucleated cell counts were estimated. Using immunoSEQ multiplex PCR, the repertoire was profiled, and TCRdb retains in-frame clones only, with some absent. The V and J calls and the clone size are those of that table, but D and trimming were determined from the DNA. The sample has around 200,000 clones; 86% are singletons. The chain joins TRBV7-2 to TRBJ2-5; 10 bases map to TRBD2. The receptor's source is a woman aged 45-59 years with acute or convalescent COVID-19. What was sequenced was peripheral blood. The CDR3 reads CASSLRSGGAVETQYF. In nucleotides, the CDR3 is TGTGCCAGCAGCTTAAGAAGCGGGGGGGCCGTCGAGACCCAGTACTTC.